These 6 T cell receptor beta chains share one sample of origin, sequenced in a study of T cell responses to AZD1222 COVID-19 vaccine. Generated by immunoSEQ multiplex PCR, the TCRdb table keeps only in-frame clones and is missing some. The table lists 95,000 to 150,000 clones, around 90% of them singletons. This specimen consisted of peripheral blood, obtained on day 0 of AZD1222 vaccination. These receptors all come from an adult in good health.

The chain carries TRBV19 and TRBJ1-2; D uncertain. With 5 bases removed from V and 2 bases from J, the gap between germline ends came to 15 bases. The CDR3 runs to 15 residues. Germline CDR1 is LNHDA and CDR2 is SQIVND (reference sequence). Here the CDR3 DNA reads TGTGCCAGTAGTCCCGGGATCGCTAGGAACTATGGCTACACCTTC. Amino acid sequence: CASSPGIARNYGYTF.

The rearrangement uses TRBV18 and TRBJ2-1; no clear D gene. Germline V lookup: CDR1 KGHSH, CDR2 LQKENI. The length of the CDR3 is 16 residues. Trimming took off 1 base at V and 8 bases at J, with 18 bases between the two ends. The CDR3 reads CASSPRGVSLRHEQFF. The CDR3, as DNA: TGTGCCAGCTCACCACGTGGGGTCTCCCTAAGGCATGAGCAGTTCTTC. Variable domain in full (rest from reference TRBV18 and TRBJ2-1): NAGVMQNPRHLVRRRGQEARLRCSPMKGHSHVYWYRQLPEEGLKFMVYLQKENIIDESGMPKERFSAEFPKEGPSILRIQQVVRGDSAAYFCASSPRGVSLRHEQFFGPGTRLTVL.

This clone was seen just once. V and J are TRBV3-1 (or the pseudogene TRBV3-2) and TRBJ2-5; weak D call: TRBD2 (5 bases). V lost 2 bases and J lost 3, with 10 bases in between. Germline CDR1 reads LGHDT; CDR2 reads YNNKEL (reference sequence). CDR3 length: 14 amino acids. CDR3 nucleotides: TGTGCCAGCAGCCAATGGGAAGCGGAAGAGACCCAGTACTTC. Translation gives CASSQWEAEETQYF.

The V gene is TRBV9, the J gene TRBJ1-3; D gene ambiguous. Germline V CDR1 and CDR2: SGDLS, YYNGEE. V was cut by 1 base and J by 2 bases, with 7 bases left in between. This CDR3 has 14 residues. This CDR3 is CASSVQAAGNTIYF. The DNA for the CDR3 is TGTGCCAGCAGCGTACAGGCTGCTGGAAACACCATATATTTT.

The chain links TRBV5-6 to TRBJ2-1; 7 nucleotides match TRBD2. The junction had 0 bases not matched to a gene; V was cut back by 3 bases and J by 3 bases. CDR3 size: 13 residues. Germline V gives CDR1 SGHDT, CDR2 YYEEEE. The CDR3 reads CASSWDYYNEQFF. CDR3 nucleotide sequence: TGTGCCAGCAGCTGGGACTACTACAATGAGCAGTTCTTC.

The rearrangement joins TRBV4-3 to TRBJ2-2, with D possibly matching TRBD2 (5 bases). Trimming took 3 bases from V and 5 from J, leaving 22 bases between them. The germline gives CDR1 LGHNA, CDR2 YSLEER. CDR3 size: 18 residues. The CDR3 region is CASSHRINSREGTGELFF. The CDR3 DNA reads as TGCGCCAGCAGCCACCGAATTAATTCCCGGGAAGGGACCGGGGAGCTGTTTTTT.